Detailed here is one T cell receptor (beta chain). Its matching antigen is unknown. The sample comes from a study of siplizumab effects on memory and regulatory T cells. Study results and caveats: Siplizumab led to significantly less abundant alloreactive sequences that could be traced back to unstimulated CD4+ memory cells. The Treg-derived share of mappable alloreactive CD4+ clones averaged about 74% with siplizumab and 25% to 30% in controls.

The CDR3 has 11 amino acids. V was clipped by 7 bases and J by 10 bases; unmatched bases: 6. Per germline, CDR1 MNHNS and CDR2 SASEGT. TCRdb's copy holds only in-frame clones and misses some; the assay was immunoSEQ multiplex PCR. This table has about 100,000 clones, less than 95% appearing once. This clonotype was obtained from a human donor in good health. The sequenced sample was Tregs sorted from blood. The chain couples TRBV6-1 to TRBJ1-1, with 7 bases matching TRBD1. The CDR3 loop is CASIRTGGAFF. CDR3 nucleotides: TGTGCCAGCATTCGGACAGGAGGAGCTTTCTTT.